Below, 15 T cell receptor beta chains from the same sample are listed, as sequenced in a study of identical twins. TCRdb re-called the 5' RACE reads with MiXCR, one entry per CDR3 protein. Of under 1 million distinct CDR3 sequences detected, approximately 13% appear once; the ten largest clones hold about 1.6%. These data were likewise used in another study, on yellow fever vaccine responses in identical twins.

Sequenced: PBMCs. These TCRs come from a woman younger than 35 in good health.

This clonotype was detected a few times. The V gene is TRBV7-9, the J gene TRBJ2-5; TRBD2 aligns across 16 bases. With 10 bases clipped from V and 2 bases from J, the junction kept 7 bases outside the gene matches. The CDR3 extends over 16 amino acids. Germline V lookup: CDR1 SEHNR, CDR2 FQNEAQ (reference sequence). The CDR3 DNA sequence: TGTGCCATCGATGAGGGACTAGCGGGAGGGCAAGAGACCCAGTACTTC. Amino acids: CAIDEGLAGGQETQYF.

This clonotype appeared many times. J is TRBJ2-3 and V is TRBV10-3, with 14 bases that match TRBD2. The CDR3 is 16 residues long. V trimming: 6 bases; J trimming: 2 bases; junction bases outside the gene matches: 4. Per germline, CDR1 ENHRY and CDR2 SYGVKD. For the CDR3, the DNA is TGTGCCATCAGCAGGACTAGCGGGGGGCACACAGATACGCAGTATTTT. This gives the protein CAISRTSGGHTDTQYF.

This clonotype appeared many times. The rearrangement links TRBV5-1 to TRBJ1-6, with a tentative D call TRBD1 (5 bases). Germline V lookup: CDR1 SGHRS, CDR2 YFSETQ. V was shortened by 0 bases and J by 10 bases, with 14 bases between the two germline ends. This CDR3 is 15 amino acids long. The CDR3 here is CASSLVGRDESPLHF. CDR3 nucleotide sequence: TGCGCCAGCAGCTTGGTGGGCAGGGACGAATCACCCCTCCACTTT.

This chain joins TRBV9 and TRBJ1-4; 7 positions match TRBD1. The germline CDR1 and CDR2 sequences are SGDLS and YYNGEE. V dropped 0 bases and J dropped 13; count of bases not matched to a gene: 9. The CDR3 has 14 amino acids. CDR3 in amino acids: CASSVEDDRDGLFF. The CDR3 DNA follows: TGTGCCAGCAGCGTAGAGGACGACAGGGATGGACTGTTTTTT.

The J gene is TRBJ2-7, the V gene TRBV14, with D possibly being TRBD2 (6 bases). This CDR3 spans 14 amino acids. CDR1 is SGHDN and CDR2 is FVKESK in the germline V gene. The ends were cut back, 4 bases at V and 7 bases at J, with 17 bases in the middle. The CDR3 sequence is CASSPLRAGGEQYF. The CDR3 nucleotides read TGTGCCAGCAGCCCCTTGAGAGCGGGTGGTGAGCAGTACTTC.

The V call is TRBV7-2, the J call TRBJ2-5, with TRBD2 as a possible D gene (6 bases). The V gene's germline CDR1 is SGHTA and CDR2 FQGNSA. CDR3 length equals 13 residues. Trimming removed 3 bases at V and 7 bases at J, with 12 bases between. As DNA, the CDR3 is TGTGCCAGCAGCTTTTCTAGCGTCCCGACCCAGTACTTC. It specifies CASSFSSVPTQYF. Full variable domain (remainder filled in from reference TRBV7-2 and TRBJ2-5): GAGVSQSPSNKVTEKGKDVELRCDPISGHTALYWYRQSLGQGLEFLIYFQGNSAPDKSGLPSDRFSAERTGGSVSTLTIQRTQQEDSAVYLCASSFSSVPTQYFGPGTRLLVL.

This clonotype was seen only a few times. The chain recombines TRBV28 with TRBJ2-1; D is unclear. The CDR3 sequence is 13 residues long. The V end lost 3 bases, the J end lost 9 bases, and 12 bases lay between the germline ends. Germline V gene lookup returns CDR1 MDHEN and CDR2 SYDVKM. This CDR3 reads CASSFSLKGEQFF. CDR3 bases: TGTGCCAGCAGTTTCAGCCTAAAGGGTGAGCAGTTCTTC.

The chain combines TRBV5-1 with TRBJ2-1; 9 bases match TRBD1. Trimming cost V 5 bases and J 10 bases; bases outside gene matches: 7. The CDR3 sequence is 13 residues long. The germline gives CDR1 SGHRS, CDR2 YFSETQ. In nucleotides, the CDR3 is TGCGCCAGCAGGCTGACAGGGGGTATGGAGCAGTTCTTC. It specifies CASRLTGGMEQFF. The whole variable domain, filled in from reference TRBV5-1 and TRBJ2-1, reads KAGVTQTPRYLIKTRGQQVTLSCSPISGHRSVSWYQQTPGQGLQFLFEYFSETQRNKGNFPGRFSGRQFSNSRSEMNVSTLELGDSALYLCASRLTGGMEQFFGPGTRLTVL.

Here the CDR3 DNA reads TGTGCCACCAGCAAGCACAGGGGCGTTAATTACGAGCAGTACTTC. The encoded protein is CATSKHRGVNYEQYF. The rearrangement uses TRBV15 and TRBJ2-7, with TRBD1 identical over 7 bases. The J segment lost 4 bases and the V segment lost 4 bases, leaving 10 bases of the junction unmatched. This CDR3 contains 15 residues. CDR1 and CDR2 from the germline V gene are LNHNV and YYDKDF (reference sequence). Full variable domain (rest looked up from reference TRBV15 and TRBJ2-7): DAMVIQNPRYQVTQFGKPVTLSCSQTLNHNVMYWYQQKSSQAPKLLFHYYDKDFNNEADTPDNFQSRRPNTSFCFLDIRSPGLGDTAMYLCATSKHRGVNYEQYFGPGTRLTVT.

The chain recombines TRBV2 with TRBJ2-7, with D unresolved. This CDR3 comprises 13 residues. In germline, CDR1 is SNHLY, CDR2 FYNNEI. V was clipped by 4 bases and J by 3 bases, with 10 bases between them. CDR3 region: CASSVVKDYEQYV. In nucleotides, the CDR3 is TGTGCCAGCAGTGTTGTAAAAGACTACGAGCAGTACGTC.

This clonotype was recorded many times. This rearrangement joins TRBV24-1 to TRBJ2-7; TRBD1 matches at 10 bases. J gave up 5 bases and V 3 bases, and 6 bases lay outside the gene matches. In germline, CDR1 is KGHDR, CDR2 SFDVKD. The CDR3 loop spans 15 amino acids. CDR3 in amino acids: CATSDPGQGLNEQYF. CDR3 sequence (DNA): TGTGCCACCAGTGATCCGGGACAGGGGCTGAACGAGCAGTACTTC.

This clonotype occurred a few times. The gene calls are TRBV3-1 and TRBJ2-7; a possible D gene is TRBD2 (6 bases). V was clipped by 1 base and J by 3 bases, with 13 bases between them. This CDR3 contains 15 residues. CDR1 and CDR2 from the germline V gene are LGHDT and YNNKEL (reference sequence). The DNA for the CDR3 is TGTGCCAGCAGCCAAGGACCCTCAGCGGGCTACGAGCAGTACGTC. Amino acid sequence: CASSQGPSAGYEQYV.

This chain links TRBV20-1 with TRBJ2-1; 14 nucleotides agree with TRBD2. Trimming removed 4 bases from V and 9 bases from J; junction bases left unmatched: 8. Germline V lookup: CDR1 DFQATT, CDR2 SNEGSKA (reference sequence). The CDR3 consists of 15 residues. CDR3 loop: CSATPGLAGVSEQFF. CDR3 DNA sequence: TGCAGTGCTACACCGGGACTAGCGGGAGTGAGTGAGCAGTTCTTC.

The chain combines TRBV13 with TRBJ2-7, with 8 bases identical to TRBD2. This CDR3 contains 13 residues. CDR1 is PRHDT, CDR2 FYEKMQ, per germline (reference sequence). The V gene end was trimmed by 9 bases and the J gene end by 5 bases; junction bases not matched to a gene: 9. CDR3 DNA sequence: TGTGCCAGTCCTATCGCGGGAGGCGACGAGCAGTACTTC. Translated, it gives CASPIAGGDEQYF.

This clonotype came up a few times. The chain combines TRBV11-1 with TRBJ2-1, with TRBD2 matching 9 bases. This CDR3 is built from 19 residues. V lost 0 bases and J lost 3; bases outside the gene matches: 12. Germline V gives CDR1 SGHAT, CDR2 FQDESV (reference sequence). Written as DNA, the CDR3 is TGTGCCAGCAGCTTAGCGTCTAGCGGGAACCTTCGAGGCTACAATGAGCAGTTCTTC. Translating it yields CASSLASSGNLRGYNEQFF.